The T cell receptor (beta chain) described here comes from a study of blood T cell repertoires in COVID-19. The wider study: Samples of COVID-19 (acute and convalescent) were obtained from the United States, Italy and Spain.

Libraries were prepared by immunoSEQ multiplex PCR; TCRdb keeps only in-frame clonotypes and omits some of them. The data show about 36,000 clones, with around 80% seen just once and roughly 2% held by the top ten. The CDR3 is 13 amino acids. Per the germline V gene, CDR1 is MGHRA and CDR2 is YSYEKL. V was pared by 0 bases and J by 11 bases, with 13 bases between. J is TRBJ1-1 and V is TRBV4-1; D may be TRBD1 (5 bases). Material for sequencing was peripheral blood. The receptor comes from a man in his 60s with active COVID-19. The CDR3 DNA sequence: TGCGCCAGCAGCCAAGATGAGGGACGGGGGGCTTTCTTT. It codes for CASSQDEGRGAFF.